These 26 T cell receptor beta chains were sequenced from one sample in a study of CD8 T cells in ankylosing spondylitis. TCRdb re-called the 5' RACE reads through MiXCR, storing one row per CDR3 protein. The data show 350,000 to 400,000 distinct CDR3 sequences, 20% to 25% seen once. Sequencing input: blood, either unsorted or a sorted T cell fraction (not recorded which). The receptors stem from a male donor with ankylosing spondylitis or in good health (not recorded which).

The genes are TRBV5-1 and TRBJ2-5; 12 bases are a match to TRBD1. V shed 4 bases, J shed 4 bases, and the junction held 5 bases outside the gene matches. CDR3 size: 15 residues. Germline loops: CDR1 SGHRS, CDR2 YFSETQ. The CDR3 loop is CASSGGTGGLETQYF. CDR3 sequence (DNA): TGCGCCAGCAGCGGCGGGACAGGGGGCTTAGAGACCCAGTACTTC.

This clonotype was seen only a few times. This rearrangement joins TRBV7-2 to TRBJ2-2; TRBD2 is a possible D gene (6 bases). Trimming pared 4 bases from V and 1 base from J, leaving 10 bases between. The CDR3 has 15 residues. The V gene's germline CDR1 is SGHTA and CDR2 FQGNSA. The CDR3: CASSSGTWNTGELFF. The CDR3 DNA follows: TGTGCCAGCAGCTCCGGGACTTGGAACACCGGGGAGCTGTTTTTT.

The chain carries TRBV25-1 and TRBJ1-1; TRBD1 agrees at 7 bases. With V trimmed by 4 bases and J by 8 bases, 22 bases remained unmatched. Per germline, CDR1 MGHDK and CDR2 SYGVNS. This CDR3 has 18 residues. Here the CDR3 reads CASSAVLGETGSPAEAFF. CDR3 nucleotide sequence: TGTGCCAGCAGTGCCGTCCTAGGGGAGACAGGGTCTCCGGCAGAAGCTTTCTTT.

This clonotype was detected a few times. The V and J genes are TRBV7-9 and TRBJ2-4, with 7 positions matching TRBD1. There are 12 residues in the CDR3. V was clipped by 8 bases and J by 8 bases; unmatched bases: 6. Germline loops: CDR1 SEHNR, CDR2 FQNEAQ (reference sequence). DNA for the CDR3: TGTGCCAGCCAAGACAGGGTTGACATTCAGTACTTC. It is translated as CASQDRVDIQYF.

This chain connects TRBV13 to TRBJ1-1, with 7 nucleotides matching TRBD1. The CDR3 spans 16 residues. From germline, CDR1 is PRHDT and CDR2 FYEKMQ (reference sequence). The ends lost 1 base at V and 1 base at J; junction bases unmatched: 6. This CDR3 is CASSLAQGMGNTEAFF. In DNA form, the CDR3 reads TGTGCCAGCAGCTTAGCACAGGGGATGGGGAACACTGAAGCTTTCTTT.

The chain uses TRBV28 and TRBJ2-3, with 8 positions matching TRBD1. This CDR3 comprises 15 residues. Germline V lookup: CDR1 MDHEN, CDR2 SYDVKM. Germline trimming cut 4 bases from V and 8 bases from J; bases unmatched to any gene: 11. CDR3 bases: TGTGCCAGCAGTTCCAGGACAGGGTTGACGGGTACGCAGTATTTT. This encodes CASSSRTGLTGTQYF.

This clonotype has a handful of counts. This chain connects TRBV11-2 to TRBJ2-7; D possibly corresponds to TRBD1 (6 bases). Trimming removed 5 bases at V and 1 base at J, with 12 bases between. This CDR3 is 14 amino acids long. The germline gives CDR1 SGHAT, CDR2 FQNNGV. The CDR3 here is CASSPRGFSYEQYF. The CDR3 nucleotides read TGTGCCAGCAGCCCGAGGGGGTTTTCCTACGAGCAGTACTTC.

The V call is TRBV5-1, the J call TRBJ2-1; D could derive from TRBD1 or TRBD2 (6 bases each). V was clipped by 4 bases and J by 8 bases, with 19 bases between them. Germline V CDR1 and CDR2: SGHRS, YFSETQ. The CDR3 sequence is 15 residues long. The DNA of the CDR3 is TGCGCCAGCAGCCGCGACAGGACCCCGGGGGATGAGCAGTTCTTC. It translates to CASSRDRTPGDEQFF.

The V and J genes are TRBV29-1 and TRBJ2-5; possibly TRBD2 for D (6 bases). The germline CDR1 and CDR2 sequences are SQVTM and ANQGSEA. This CDR3 spans 14 amino acids. Trimming stripped 4 bases from V and 2 bases from J, with 14 bases between. CDR3 sequence reads: CSVVPGVYQETQYF. The CDR3 nucleotides read TGCAGCGTTGTTCCGGGGGTTTATCAAGAGACCCAGTACTTC.

The CDR3 nucleotides read TGTGCCAGCAGCTTAGGGGTAGGTTCACCCCTCCACTTT. This translates into CASSLGVGSPLHF. The chain employs TRBV7-3 and TRBJ1-6; no clear D gene. The CDR3 totals 13 residues. V was trimmed by 2 bases and J by 9 bases, leaving 8 bases between them. Per germline, CDR1 SGHTA and CDR2 FQGTGA.

This clonotype has just a few counts. This chain connects TRBV12-3 or TRBV12-4 to TRBJ2-2, with TRBD2 matching 8 bases. CDR3 length: 17 amino acids. V gave up 1 base and J gave up 2 bases; unmatched junction bases: 6. This chain's CDR3 is CASSLGPTSGNTGELFF. CDR3 DNA: TGTGCCAGCAGTTTAGGACCCACTAGCGGAAACACCGGGGAGCTGTTTTTT.

This clonotype was counted between two and nine times. V and J are TRBV5-1 and TRBJ2-7; 7 bases map to TRBD2. The CDR3 covers 14 residues. The V segment lost 3 bases and the J segment 7 bases; nucleotides outside the gene matches: 10. The germline V gene encodes CDR1 SGHRS and CDR2 YFSETQ. Here the CDR3 reads CASSWSGGGGEQYF. The CDR3 coding sequence is TGCGCCAGCAGCTGGAGCGGCGGGGGAGGGGAGCAGTACTTC.

V is TRBV28 and J is TRBJ2-3, with a tentative D call TRBD1 (5 bases). The germline CDR1 and CDR2 sequences are MDHEN and SYDVKM. Between the trimmed V and J ends, which lost 9 bases and 4 bases, there was a span of 11 bases. The CDR3 spans 12 residues. In nucleotides, the CDR3 is TGTGCCAGTGCCTGGGGCCCAGATACGCAGTATTTT. Translation: CASAWGPDTQYF.

This chain uses TRBV29-1 with TRBJ2-7, with TRBD1 as a possible D gene (6 bases). The V gene lost 4 bases and the J gene lost 3 bases, with 13 bases spanning the gap. The CDR3 runs 13 residues. Germline CDR1 reads SQVTM; CDR2 reads ANQGSEA. CDR3: CSVGRQGSYEQYF. The DNA for the CDR3 is TGCAGCGTTGGAAGGCAGGGGAGCTACGAGCAGTACTTC.

The genes are TRBV11-2 and TRBJ1-4; D is unresolved. CDR3 size: 15 residues. The germline gives CDR1 SGHAT, CDR2 FQNNGV. Deletions cut 6 bases from V and 8 bases from J, with 19 bases between. The CDR3 DNA reads TGTGCCAGCAGTTTACAAGGGTCATTTTCGGAAAAACTGTTTTTT. This encodes CASSLQGSFSEKLFF.

V is TRBV20-1 and J is TRBJ2-1; 9 nucleotides line up with TRBD1. The V segment lost 1 base and the J segment 3 bases; nucleotides outside the gene matches: 1. Germline V gene sequence: CDR1 DFQATT, CDR2 SNEGSKA (reference sequence). This CDR3 comprises 14 residues. Here the CDR3 DNA reads TGCAGTGCTAGAGGGGACAGGGACTACAATGAGCAGTTCTTC. Translation gives CSARGDRDYNEQFF.

The chain joins TRBV12-3 or TRBV12-4 to TRBJ2-1; 10 positions agree with TRBD1. The V gene end was trimmed by 4 bases and the J gene end by 8 bases; junction bases not matched to a gene: 8. CDR3 length: 15 amino acids. CDR3 in DNA: TGTGCCAGCAGTTCCCGGGACAGGGGTTTAGATGAGCAGTTCTTC. Protein sequence: CASSSRDRGLDEQFF.

The chain recombines TRBV27 with TRBJ2-7, with D perhaps TRBD1 (5 bases). Looked up from germline, CDR1 is MNHEY and CDR2 is SMNVEV (reference sequence). The V and J ends lost 4 bases and 4 bases respectively, with 14 bases between them. This CDR3 comprises 14 residues. This CDR3 is CASSSRQFGYEQYF. The CDR3 coding sequence is TGTGCCAGCAGTTCCCGACAGTTTGGGTACGAGCAGTACTTC.

This chain links TRBV6-5 with TRBJ2-5; D uncertain. Germline CDR1 is MNHEY and CDR2 is SVGAGI. V lost 0 bases and J lost 4, with 9 bases in between. The CDR3 extends over 14 amino acids. This CDR3 is CASSYSFPPETQYF. DNA for the CDR3: TGTGCCAGCAGTTACTCCTTCCCGCCAGAGACCCAGTACTTC.

This chain connects TRBV12-5 to TRBJ2-3; 8 bases line up with TRBD2. The CDR3 runs to 15 residues. Trimming removed 3 bases from V and 0 bases from J; junction bases left unmatched: 2. Germline V lookup: CDR1 LGHNT, CDR2 FRNRAP. The CDR3 sequence is CASGFGGGSTDTQYF. The CDR3 DNA sequence: TGTGCTAGTGGTTTTGGCGGGGGGAGCACAGATACGCAGTATTTT.

V is TRBV5-1 and J is TRBJ2-2; possible D gene TRBD2, 6 bases. The V gene's germline CDR1 is SGHRS and CDR2 YFSETQ. Trimming cost V 1 base and J 4 bases, with 8 bases left between them. CDR3 length equals 14 residues. CDR3 DNA: TGCGCCAGCAGCTTGATGGGGGGCACCGGGGAGCTGTTTTTT. This gives the protein CASSLMGGTGELFF. Using reference TRBV5-1 and TRBJ2-2 for the parts outside the CDR3, the full variable domain is KAGVTQTPRYLIKTRGQQVTLSCSPISGHRSVSWYQQTPGQGLQFLFEYFSETQRNKGNFPGRFSGRQFSNSRSEMNVSTLELGDSALYLCASSLMGGTGELFFGEGSRLTVL.

The V and J genes are TRBV9 and TRBJ2-1, with D perhaps TRBD2 (6 bases). The CDR3 length is 13 residues. Germline loops: CDR1 SGDLS, CDR2 YYNGEE. With 4 bases removed from V and 7 bases from J, the gap between germline ends came to 12 bases. The CDR3 loop reads CASSPRGLNEQFF. In nucleotides, the CDR3 is TGTGCCAGCAGCCCCCGGGGGTTAAATGAGCAGTTCTTC.

This clonotype was observed a handful of times. This sequence joins TRBV18 and TRBJ2-1, with TRBD2 matching 11 bases. This CDR3 region has 14 residues. Germline V CDR1 and CDR2: KGHSH, LQKENI. The J segment lost 8 bases and the V segment lost 3 bases, leaving 3 bases of the junction unmatched. Here the CDR3 reads CASSPGTSGDEQFF. For the CDR3, the DNA is TGTGCCAGCTCACCGGGGACTAGCGGTGATGAGCAGTTCTTC.

The chain links TRBV2 to TRBJ2-7; TRBD1 agrees at 11 bases. The junction had 9 bases not matched to a gene; V was cut back by 8 bases and J by 3 bases. The CDR3 length is 15 residues. CDR1 SNHLY and CDR2 FYNNEI come from the germline V gene. The CDR3 sequence is CASETRTGGDYEQYF. The DNA for the CDR3 is TGTGCCAGCGAAACCCGGACAGGGGGCGACTACGAGCAGTACTTC.

The genes are TRBV5-1 and TRBJ2-1, with a possible D match to TRBD1 (5 bases). Germline-derived CDR1 and CDR2 are SGHRS and YFSETQ. The CDR3 covers 16 residues. The ends were cut back, 0 bases at V and 0 bases at J, with 10 bases in the middle. CDR3 sequence (DNA): TGCGCCAGCAGCTTGGATGGGGCAGTCTCCTACAATGAGCAGTTCTTC. Translating gives CASSLDGAVSYNEQFF.

This clonotype turned up a few times. This chain uses TRBV12-5 with TRBJ2-5; a possible D gene is TRBD1 (6 bases). Trimming took 8 bases from V and 2 from J, leaving 12 bases between them. The CDR3 extends over 13 amino acids. Germline assignment: CDR1 LGHNT and CDR2 FRNRAP. CDR3 amino acids: CASSTGWQETQYF. The CDR3 DNA reads TGTGCTAGTAGTACAGGGTGGCAAGAGACCCAGTACTTC. The entire variable domain, with the rest obtained from reference TRBV12-5 and TRBJ2-5, is as follows: DARVTQTPRHKVTEMGQEVTMRCQPILGHNTVFWYRQTMMQGLELLAYFRNRAPLDDSGMPKDRFSAEMPDATLATLKIQPSEPRDSAVYFCASSTGWQETQYFGPGTRLLVL.